The sample holds a few counts of the clone carrying this T cell receptor (beta chain). The treatment denotes: oral pan-JAK inhibitor, 5-10 mg twice daily. This sample was taken from a study of CD8+ T cells in alopecia areata. Isolated RNA was reverse transcribed into cDNA used as the sequencing template. Some clones are missing from TCRdb's copy, which holds only in-frame ones; the method was immunoSEQ multiplex PCR. The top ten clones hold about 2.6% of a sample with more than 200,000 clones, roughly 40% of them seen once. CDR3 length: 14 amino acids. Germline CDR1 is SNHLY and CDR2 is FYNNEI. V was cut by 4 bases and J by 5 bases, with 13 bases left in between.

This TCR was recovered from a human donor with alopecia areata. The specimen comprised CD4+ T cells sorted from blood, sampled between weeks 36 and 40, from a patient treated with tofacitinib. This sequence joins TRBV2 and TRBJ2-3; no clear D gene. CDR3 residues: CASSGIIAGDTQYF. CDR3 DNA: TGTGCCAGCAGTGGTATAATAGCAGGAGATACGCAGTATTTT.